Detailed here is one T cell receptor (beta chain). Its matching antigen is unknown. CDR1 and CDR2 (germline): SGHVS, FQNEAQ. Trimming took 1 base from V and 4 from J, leaving 8 bases between them. The CDR3 runs to 14 residues. Described time point: week 35, safety follow-up. A 20-mer mutant IDH1 peptide at 300 ug was injected subcutaneously with topical imiquimod. Sequenced by immunoSEQ multiplex PCR; TCRdb stores in-frame clones only, minus some. The profile shows some 50,000 clones, around 92% of them singletons. The sample belongs to a study of a mutant IDH1 vaccine in newly diagnosed glioma. Here the sequenced sample was PBMCs, taken from a glioma patient whose treatment included an IDH1 peptide vaccine. V gene TRBV7-8 combines with J gene TRBJ1-3; no clear D. This TCR derives from a middle-aged man with glioma. CDR3 sequence: CASSLVGRGNTIYF. In DNA, the CDR3 is TGTGCCAGCAGCTTAGTCGGGAGGGGAAACACCATATATTTT.